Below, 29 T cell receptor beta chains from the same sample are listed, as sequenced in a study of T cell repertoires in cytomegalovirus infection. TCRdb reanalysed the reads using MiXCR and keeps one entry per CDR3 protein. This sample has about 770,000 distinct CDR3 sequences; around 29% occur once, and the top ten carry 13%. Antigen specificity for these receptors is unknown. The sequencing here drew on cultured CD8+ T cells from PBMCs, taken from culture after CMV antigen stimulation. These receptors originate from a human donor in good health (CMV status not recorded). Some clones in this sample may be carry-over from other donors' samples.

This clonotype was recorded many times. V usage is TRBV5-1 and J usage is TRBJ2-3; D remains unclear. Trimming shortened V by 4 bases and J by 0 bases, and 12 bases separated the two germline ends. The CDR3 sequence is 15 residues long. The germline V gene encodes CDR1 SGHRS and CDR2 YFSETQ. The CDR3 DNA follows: TGCGCCAGCAGCATGGCCGGACCTAGCACAGATACGCAGTATTTT. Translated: CASSMAGPSTDTQYF.

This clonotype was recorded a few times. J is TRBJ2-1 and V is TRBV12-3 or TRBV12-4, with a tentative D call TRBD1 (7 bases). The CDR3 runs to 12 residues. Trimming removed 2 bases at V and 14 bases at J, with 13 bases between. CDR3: CASSLQGGSEFF. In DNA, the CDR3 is TGTGCCAGCAGTTTACAGGGGGGTAGTGAGTTCTTC.

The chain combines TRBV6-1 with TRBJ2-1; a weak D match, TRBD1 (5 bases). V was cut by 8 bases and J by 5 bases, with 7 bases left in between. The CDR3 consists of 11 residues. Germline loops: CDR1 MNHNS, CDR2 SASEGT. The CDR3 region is CASVRDNEQFF. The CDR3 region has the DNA TGTGCCAGCGTCAGGGACAATGAGCAGTTCTTC.

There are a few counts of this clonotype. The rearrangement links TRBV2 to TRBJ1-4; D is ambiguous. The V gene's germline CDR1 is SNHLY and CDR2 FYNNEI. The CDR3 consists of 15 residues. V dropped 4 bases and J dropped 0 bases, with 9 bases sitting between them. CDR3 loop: CASSGIVATNEKLFF. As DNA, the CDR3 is TGTGCCAGCAGTGGAATAGTGGCAACTAATGAAAAACTGTTTTTT.

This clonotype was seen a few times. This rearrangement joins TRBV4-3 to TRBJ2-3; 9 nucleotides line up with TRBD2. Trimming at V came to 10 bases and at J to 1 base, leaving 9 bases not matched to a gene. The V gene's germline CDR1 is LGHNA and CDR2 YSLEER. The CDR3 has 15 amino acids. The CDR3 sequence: CATSRASGGTDTQYF. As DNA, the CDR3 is TGCGCCACTTCTAGGGCTAGCGGGGGCACAGATACGCAGTATTTT.

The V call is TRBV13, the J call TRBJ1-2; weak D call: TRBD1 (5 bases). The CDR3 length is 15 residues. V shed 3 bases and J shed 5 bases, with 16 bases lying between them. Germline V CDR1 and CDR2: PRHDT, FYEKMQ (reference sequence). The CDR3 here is CASSFQGSEAYGYTF. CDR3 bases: TGTGCCAGCAGCTTCCAGGGATCAGAGGCTTATGGCTACACCTTC.

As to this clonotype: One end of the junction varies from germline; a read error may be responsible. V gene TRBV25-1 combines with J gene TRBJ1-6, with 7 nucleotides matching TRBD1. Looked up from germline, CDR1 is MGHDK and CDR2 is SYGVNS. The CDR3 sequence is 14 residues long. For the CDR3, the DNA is TGTGTCAGCAGAAGCGCAGGGGGTGGATCACCCCTCCACTTT. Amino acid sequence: CVSRSAGGGSPLHF.

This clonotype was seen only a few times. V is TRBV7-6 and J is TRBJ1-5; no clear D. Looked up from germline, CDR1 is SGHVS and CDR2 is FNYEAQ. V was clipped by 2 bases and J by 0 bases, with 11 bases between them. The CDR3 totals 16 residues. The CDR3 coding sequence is TGTGCCAGCAGCTTATATCCAGGAACTAGCAATCAGCCCCAGCATTTT. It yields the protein CASSLYPGTSNQPQHF.

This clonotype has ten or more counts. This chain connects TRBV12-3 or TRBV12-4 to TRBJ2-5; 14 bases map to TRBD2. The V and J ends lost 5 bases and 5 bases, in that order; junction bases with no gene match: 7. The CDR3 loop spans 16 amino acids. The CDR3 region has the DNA TGTGCCAGCAGTCTGACTAGCGGGGGGGTTCAGGAGACCCAGTACTTC. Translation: CASSLTSGGVQETQYF.

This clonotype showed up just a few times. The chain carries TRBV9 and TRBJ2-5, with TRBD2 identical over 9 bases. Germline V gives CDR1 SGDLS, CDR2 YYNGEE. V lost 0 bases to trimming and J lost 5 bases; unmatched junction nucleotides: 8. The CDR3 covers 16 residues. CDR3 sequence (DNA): TGTGCCAGCAGCGTAGATAGCGGGGGTGTGTTTGAGACCCAGTACTTC. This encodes CASSVDSGGVFETQYF.

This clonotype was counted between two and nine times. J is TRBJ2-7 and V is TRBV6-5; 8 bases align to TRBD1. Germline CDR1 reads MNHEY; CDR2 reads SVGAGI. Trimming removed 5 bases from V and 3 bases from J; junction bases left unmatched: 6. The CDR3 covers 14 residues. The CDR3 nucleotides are TGTGCCAGCAGTCGACAGGGGACTTACTACGAGCAGTACTTC. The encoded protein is CASSRQGTYYEQYF.

CDR3 nucleotide sequence: TGCAGTGCTAGAAAGAACACCGGGGAGCTGTTTTTT. It codes for CSARKNTGELFF. The chain uses TRBV20-1 and TRBJ2-2; no definite D call. Looked up from germline, CDR1 is DFQATT and CDR2 is SNEGSKA (reference sequence). The germline V and J ends were trimmed by 2 bases and 1 base, with 2 bases remaining between them. This CDR3 has 12 residues.

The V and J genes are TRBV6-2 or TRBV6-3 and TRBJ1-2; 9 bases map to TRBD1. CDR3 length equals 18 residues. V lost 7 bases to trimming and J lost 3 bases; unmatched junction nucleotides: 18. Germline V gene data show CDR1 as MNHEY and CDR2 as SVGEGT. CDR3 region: CASNDLPGQGIYYYGYTF. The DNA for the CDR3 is TGTGCCAGCAACGACCTCCCGGGACAGGGCATTTATTACTATGGCTACACCTTC.

The CDR3 sequence is CASSYSAGPPNTGELFF. The CDR3 DNA reads as TGTGCCAGCAGTTACTCGGCGGGGCCCCCGAACACCGGGGAGCTGTTTTTT. The chain joins TRBV6-5 to TRBJ2-2, with D perhaps matching TRBD2 (6 bases). With 0 bases removed from V and 0 bases from J, the gap between germline ends came to 11 bases. The V gene's germline CDR1 is MNHEY and CDR2 SVGAGI. The CDR3 totals 17 residues.

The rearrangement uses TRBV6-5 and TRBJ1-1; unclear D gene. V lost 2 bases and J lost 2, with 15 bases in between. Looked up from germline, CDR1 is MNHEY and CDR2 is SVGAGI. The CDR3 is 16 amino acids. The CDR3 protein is CASSYGPGRSNTEAFF. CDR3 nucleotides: TGTGCCAGCAGTTACGGCCCAGGCAGGTCTAACACTGAAGCTTTCTTT.

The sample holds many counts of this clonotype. The CDR3 DNA follows: TGTGCCATCAAAATGACTAGCGGGGTCACAGATACGCAGTATTTT. As protein: CAIKMTSGVTDTQYF. V and J are TRBV10-3 and TRBJ2-3, with 11 bases fitting TRBD2. Trimming removed 7 bases from V and 2 bases from J; junction bases left unmatched: 5. The CDR3 runs 15 residues. Germline V lookup: CDR1 ENHRY, CDR2 SYGVKD.

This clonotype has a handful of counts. This chain's CDR3 is CASSQRTQMNTEAFF. CDR3 nucleotides: TGTGCCAGCAGCCAAAGAACCCAGATGAACACTGAAGCTTTCTTT. The chain has TRBV11-2 and TRBJ1-1; D gene uncertain. Germline lookup yields CDR1 SGHAT and CDR2 FQNNGV. The V end was cut by 5 bases, the J end by 0 bases, with 13 bases between. The CDR3 spans 15 residues.

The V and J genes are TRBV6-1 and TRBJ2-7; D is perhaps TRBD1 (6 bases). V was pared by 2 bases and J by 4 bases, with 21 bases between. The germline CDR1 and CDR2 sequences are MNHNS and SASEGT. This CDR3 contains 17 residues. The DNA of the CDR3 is TGTGCCAGCAGTGAACAGGGGAATAGCCCATACCCTTACGAGCAGTACTTC. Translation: CASSEQGNSPYPYEQYF.

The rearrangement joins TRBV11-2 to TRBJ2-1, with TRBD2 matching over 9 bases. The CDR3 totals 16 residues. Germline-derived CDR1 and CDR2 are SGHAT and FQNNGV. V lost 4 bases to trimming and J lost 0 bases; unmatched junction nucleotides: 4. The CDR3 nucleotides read TGTGCCAGCAGCTATCCGGGACTAGCCTCCTACAATGAGCAGTTCTTC. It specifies CASSYPGLASYNEQFF.

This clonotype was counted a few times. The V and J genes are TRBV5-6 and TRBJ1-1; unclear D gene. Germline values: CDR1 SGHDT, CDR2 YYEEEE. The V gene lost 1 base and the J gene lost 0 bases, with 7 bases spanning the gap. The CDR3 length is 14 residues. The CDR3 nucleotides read TGTGCCAGCAGCTTGACCATCCTGAACACTGAAGCTTTCTTT. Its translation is CASSLTILNTEAFF.

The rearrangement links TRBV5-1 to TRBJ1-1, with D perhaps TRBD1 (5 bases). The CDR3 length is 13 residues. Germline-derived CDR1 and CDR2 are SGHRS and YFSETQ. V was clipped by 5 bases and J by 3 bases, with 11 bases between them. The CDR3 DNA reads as TGCGCCAGCAGAGGGGTGAGGTACACTGAAGCTTTCTTT. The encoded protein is CASRGVRYTEAFF.

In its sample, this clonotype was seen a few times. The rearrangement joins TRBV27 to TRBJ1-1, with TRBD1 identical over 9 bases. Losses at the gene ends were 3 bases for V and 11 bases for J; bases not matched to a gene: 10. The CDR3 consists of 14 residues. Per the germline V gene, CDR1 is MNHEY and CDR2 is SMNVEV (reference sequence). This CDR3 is CASSFTQGASGAFF. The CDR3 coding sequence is TGTGCCAGCAGTTTCACACAGGGGGCGTCTGGGGCTTTCTTT.

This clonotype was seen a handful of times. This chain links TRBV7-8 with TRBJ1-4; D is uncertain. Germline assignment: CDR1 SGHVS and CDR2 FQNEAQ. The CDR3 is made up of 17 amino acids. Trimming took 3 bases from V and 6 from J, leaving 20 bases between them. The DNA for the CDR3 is TGTGCCAGCAGCTTTAAGGTCAGGCAGCTGTTGGATGAAAAACTGTTTTTT. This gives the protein CASSFKVRQLLDEKLFF. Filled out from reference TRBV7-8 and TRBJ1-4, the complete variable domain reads GAGVSQSPRYKVAKRGQDVALRCDPISGHVSLFWYQQALGQGPEFLTYFQNEAQLDKSGLPSDRFFAERPEGSVSTLKIQRTQQEDSAVYLCASSFKVRQLLDEKLFFGSGTQLSVL.

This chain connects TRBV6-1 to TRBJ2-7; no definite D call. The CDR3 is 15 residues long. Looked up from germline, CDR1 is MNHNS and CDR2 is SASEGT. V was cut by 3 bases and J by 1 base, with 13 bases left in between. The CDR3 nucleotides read TGTGCCAGCAGTGATCGTCGAAGCCCTTCCTACGAGCAGTACGTC. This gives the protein CASSDRRSPSYEQYV.

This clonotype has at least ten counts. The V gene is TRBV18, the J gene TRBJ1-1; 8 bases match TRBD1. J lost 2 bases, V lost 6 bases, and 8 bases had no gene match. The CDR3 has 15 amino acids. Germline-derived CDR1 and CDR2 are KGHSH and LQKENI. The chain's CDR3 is CASSLNDRGNTEAFF. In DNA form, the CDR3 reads TGTGCCAGCTCCCTAAACGACAGGGGTAACACTGAAGCTTTCTTT.

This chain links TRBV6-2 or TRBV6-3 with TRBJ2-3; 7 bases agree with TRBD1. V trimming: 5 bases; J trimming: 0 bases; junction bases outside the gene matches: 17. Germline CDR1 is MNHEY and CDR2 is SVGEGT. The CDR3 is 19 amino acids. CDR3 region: CASSTPLNGTADSTDTQYF. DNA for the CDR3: TGTGCCAGCAGTACCCCCTTAAACGGGACAGCCGATAGCACAGATACGCAGTATTTT.

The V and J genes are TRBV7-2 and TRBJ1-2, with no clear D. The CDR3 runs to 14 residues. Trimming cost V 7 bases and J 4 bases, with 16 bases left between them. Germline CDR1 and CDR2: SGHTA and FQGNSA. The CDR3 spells CASTPRGGLYGYTF. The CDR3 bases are TGTGCCAGCACCCCCCGAGGAGGACTCTATGGCTACACCTTC.

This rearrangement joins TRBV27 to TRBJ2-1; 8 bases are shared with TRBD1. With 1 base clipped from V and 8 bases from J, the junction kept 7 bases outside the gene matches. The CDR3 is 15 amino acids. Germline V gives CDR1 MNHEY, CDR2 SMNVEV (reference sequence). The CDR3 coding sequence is TGTGCCAGCAGTTTATTCAGAGACAGGGGTTATGAGCAGTTCTTC. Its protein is CASSLFRDRGYEQFF.

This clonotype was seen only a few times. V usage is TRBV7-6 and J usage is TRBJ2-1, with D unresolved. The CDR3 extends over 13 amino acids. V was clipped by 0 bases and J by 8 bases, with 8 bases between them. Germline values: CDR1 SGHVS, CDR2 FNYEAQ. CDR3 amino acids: CASSLAGKDEQFF. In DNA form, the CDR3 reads TGTGCCAGCAGCTTAGCGGGGAAGGATGAGCAGTTCTTC.